The sequence of this TCR beta chain was determined in a study of cytomegalovirus exposure and HLA in healthy donors. Findings of the study overall: Some V segments, TRBV6-2 and TRBV6-3 among them, were indistinguishable and were therefore excluded. Among CMV-associated TCR beta chains, most appeared HLA-restricted in a later analysis. Common viral pathogens (according to a later analysis) appeared linked to several of the most significant clusters.

With respect to this clone: Its antigen is unidentified.

The V gene's germline CDR1 is MNHEY and CDR2 SVGAGI. The V gene lost 4 bases and the J gene lost 8 bases, with 20 bases spanning the gap. CDR3 length: 16 amino acids. The PCR used 60 Vbeta and 13 Jbeta primers. Only in-frame clones appear in the TCRdb table, and some are missing; sequencing was by immunoSEQ multiplex PCR. Among about 260,000 clones listed, approximately 84% were seen once. The material sequenced was PBMCs. The chain is built from TRBV6-5 and TRBJ2-2; weak D call: TRBD1 (6 bases). This receptor was obtained from a woman aged 40 to 49 in good health and CMV-seropositive. CDR3 coding DNA: TGTGCCAGCAGTTCCCTACAGGGTGGTCTTTCTGGGGAGCTGTTTTTT. This encodes CASSSLQGGLSGELFF.